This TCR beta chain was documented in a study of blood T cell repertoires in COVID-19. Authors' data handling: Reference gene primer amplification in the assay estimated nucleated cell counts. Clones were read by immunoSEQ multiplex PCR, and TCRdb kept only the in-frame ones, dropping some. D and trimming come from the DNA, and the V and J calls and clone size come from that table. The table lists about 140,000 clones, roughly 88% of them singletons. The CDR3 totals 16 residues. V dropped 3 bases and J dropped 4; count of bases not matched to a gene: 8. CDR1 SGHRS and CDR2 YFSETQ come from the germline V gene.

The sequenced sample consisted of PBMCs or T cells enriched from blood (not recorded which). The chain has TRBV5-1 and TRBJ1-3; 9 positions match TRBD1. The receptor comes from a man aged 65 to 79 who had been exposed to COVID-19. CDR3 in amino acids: CASSSGTGNTGNTIYF. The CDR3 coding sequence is TGCGCCAGCAGCTCCGGGACAGGGAACACCGGAAACACCATATATTTT.